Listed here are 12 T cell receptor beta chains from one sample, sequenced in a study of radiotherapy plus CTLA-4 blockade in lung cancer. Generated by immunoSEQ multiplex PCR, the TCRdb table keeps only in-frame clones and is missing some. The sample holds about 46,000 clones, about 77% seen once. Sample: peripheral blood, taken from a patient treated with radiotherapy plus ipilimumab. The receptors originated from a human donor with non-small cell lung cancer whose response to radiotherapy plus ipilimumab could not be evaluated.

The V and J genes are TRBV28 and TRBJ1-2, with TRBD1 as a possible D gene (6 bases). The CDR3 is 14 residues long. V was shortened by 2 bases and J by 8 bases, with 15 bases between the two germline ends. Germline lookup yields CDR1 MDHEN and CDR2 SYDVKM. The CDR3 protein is CASSLVAGARGYTF. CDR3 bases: TGTGCCAGCAGTTTAGTCGCAGGGGCAAGAGGCTACACCTTC.

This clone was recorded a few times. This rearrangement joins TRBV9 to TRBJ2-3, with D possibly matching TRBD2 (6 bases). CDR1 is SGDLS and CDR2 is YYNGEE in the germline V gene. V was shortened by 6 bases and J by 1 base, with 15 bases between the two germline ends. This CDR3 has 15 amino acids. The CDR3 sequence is CASTKFGGGTDTQYF. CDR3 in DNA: TGTGCCAGCACCAAGTTCGGAGGGGGCACAGATACGCAGTATTTT.

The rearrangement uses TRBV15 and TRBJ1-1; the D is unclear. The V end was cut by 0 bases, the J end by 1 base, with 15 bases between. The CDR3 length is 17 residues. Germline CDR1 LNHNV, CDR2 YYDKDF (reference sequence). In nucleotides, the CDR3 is TGTGCCACCAGCAGAGATAGATCCGGTTATGAGAACACTGAAGCTTTCTTT. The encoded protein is CATSRDRSGYENTEAFF.

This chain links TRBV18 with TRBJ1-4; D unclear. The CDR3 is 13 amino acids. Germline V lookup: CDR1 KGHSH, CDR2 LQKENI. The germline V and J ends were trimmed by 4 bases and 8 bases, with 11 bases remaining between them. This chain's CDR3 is CASSREREEKLFF. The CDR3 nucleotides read TGTGCCAGCTCACGGGAAAGGGAGGAAAAACTGTTTTTT.

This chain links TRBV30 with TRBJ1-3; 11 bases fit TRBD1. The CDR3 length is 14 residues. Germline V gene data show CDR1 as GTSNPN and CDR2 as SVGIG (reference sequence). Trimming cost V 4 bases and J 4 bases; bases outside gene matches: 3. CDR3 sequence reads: CAWKDRGRGNTIYF. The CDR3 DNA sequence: TGTGCCTGGAAGGACAGGGGGCGAGGAAACACCATATATTTT.

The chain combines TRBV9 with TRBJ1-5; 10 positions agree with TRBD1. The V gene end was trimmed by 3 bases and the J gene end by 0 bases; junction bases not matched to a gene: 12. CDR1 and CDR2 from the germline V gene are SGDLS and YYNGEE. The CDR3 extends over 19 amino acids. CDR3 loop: CASSAGDRGSLNSNQPQHF. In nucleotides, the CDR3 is TGTGCCAGCAGCGCAGGGGACAGGGGTTCCCTTAATAGCAATCAGCCCCAGCATTTT.

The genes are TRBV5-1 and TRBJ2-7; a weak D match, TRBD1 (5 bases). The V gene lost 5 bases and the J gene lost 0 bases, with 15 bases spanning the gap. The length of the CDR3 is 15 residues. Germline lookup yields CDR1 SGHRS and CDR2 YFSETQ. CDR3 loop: CASSISTDSSYEQYF. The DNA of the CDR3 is TGCGCCAGCAGTATCAGTACAGACAGCTCCTACGAGCAGTACTTC.

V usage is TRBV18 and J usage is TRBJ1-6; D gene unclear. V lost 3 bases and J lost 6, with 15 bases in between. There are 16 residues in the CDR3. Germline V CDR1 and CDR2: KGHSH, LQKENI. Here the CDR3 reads CASSPVPLRGNSPLHF. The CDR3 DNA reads TGTGCCAGCTCACCGGTTCCCTTGCGAGGTAATTCACCCCTCCACTTT.

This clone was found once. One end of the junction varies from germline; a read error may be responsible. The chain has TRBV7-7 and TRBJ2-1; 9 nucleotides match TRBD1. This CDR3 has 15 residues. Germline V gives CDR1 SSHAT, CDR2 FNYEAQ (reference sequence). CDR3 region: CASSVDRGSYNEQFF. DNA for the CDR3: TGTGCTAGCAGCGTGGACAGGGGCTCCTACAATGAGCAGTTCTTC.

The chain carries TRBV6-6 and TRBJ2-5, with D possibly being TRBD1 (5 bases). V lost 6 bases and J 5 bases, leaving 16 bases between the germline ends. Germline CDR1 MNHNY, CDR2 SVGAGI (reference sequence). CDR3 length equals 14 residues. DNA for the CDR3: TGTGCCAGCAGCTATGATGGGGCTTGGGAGACCCAGTACTTC. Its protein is CASSYDGAWETQYF.

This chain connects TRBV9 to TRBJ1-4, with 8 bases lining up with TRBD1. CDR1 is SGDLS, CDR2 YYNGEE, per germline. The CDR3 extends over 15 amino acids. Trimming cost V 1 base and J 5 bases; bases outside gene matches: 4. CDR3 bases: TGTGCCAGCAGCGTATGGACAGGGCAGAATGAAAAACTGTTTTTT. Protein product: CASSVWTGQNEKLFF.

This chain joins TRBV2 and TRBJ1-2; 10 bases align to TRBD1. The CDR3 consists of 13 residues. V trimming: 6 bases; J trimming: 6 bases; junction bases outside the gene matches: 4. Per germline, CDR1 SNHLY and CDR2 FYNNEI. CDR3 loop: CASRGQGPHGYTF. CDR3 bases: TGTGCCAGCAGGGGACAGGGGCCACATGGCTACACCTTC.